The 21 T cell receptor beta chains below all came from one sample that was sequenced in a study of response to subunit inactivated influenza vaccine. TCRdb reprocessed the RT-PCR reads via MiXCR and lists one record per CDR3 protein. The sample consists of about 570,000 distinct CDR3 sequences, over 9% of them appearing once. This sample was shared with a second study, whose subject was T cells expressing NK-cell markers. That paper states: TCR beta cDNA was generated via 5'RACE template switching incorporating UMIs.

Here the sequenced sample was PBMCs from blood, taken on the day of vaccination. The receptors were gathered from a man in his fifties who received an inactivated influenza vaccine.

V is TRBV3-1 and J is TRBJ1-2; D is ambiguous. This CDR3 is 14 amino acids long. V lost 5 bases and J lost 8, with 18 bases in between. The germline gives CDR1 LGHDT, CDR2 YNNKEL (reference sequence). CDR3 protein: CASSVTGSTGGYTF. The CDR3 nucleotides read TGTGCCAGCAGCGTAACGGGATCTACTGGGGGCTACACCTTC.

This chain uses TRBV11-2 with TRBJ2-3; 11 bases align to TRBD2. J lost 0 bases, V lost 5 bases, and 10 bases had no gene match. Germline V CDR1 and CDR2: SGHAT, FQNNGV. The CDR3 contains 18 residues. CDR3 protein: CASSPQTRTSGSTDTQYF. For the CDR3, the DNA is TGTGCCAGCAGCCCGCAAACCCGGACTAGCGGGAGCACAGATACGCAGTATTTT.

This clonotype has just a few counts. The V and J genes are TRBV20-1 and TRBJ2-5, with a tentative D call TRBD1 (6 bases). The germline CDR1 and CDR2 sequences are DFQATT and SNEGSKA (reference sequence). Trimming took 0 bases from V and 4 from J, leaving 9 bases between them. The CDR3 runs to 13 residues. The CDR3: CSARDIRGETQYF. For the CDR3, the DNA is TGCAGTGCTAGAGATATCAGGGGAGAGACCCAGTACTTC.

A few counts support this clonotype. The junction shows a germline mismatch at one end, possibly a read error. The chain has TRBV5-1 and TRBJ2-1; 10 positions agree with TRBD1. Looked up from germline, CDR1 is SGHRS and CDR2 is YFSETQ. The length of the CDR3 is 16 residues. This CDR3 reads CASSKLRDRGYSEQFF. The CDR3 DNA reads as TGCGCCAGCAGCAAGCTCCGGGACAGGGGTTACAGTGAGCAGTTCTTC. Combining the CDR3 with reference TRBV5-1 and TRBJ2-1 gives the whole variable domain KAGVTQTPRYLIKTRGQQVTLSCSPISGHRSVSWYQQTPGQGLQFLFEYFSETQRNKGNFPGRFSGRQFSNSRSEMNVSTLELGDSALYLCASSKLRDRGYSEQFFGPGTRLTVL.

The chain recombines TRBV7-3 with TRBJ2-5; TRBD2 matches at 10 bases. The CDR3 sequence is 16 residues long. CDR1 and CDR2 from the germline V gene are SGHTA and FQGTGA. V dropped 5 bases and J dropped 4; count of bases not matched to a gene: 10. The CDR3 loop reads CASSQGPSGRVETQYF. The CDR3 DNA sequence: TGTGCCAGCAGCCAGGGCCCTAGCGGGAGAGTAGAGACCCAGTACTTC. The variable domain in full, completed from reference TRBV7-3 and TRBJ2-5, reads GAGVSQTPSNKVTEKGKYVELRCDPISGHTALYWYRQSLGQGPEFLIYFQGTGAADDSGLPNDRFFAVRPEGSVSTLKIQRTERGDSAVYLCASSQGPSGRVETQYFGPGTRLLVL.

The DNA of the CDR3 is TGTGCCAGCAGCTTATTAGCGGGAGTACCCTACGAGCAGTACTTC. Translated: CASSLLAGVPYEQYF. V gene TRBV7-2 combines with J gene TRBJ2-7; 9 bases line up with TRBD2. Looked up from germline, CDR1 is SGHTA and CDR2 is FQGNSA. Trimming at V came to 2 bases and at J to 2 bases, leaving 4 bases not matched to a gene. The CDR3 covers 15 residues.

This clonotype was picked up a small number of times. The chain carries TRBV5-1 and TRBJ2-6; D uncertain. Trimming cost V 0 bases and J 0 bases, with 13 bases left between them. The CDR3 sequence is 18 residues long. Germline lookup yields CDR1 SGHRS and CDR2 YFSETQ. DNA for the CDR3: TGCGCCAGCAGCTTGGCTGGACGTATACTCTCTGGGGCCAACGTCCTGACTTTC. As protein: CASSLAGRILSGANVLTF.

The chain uses TRBV6-1 and TRBJ1-2; the D is unclear. Trimming took 7 bases from V and 8 from J, leaving 20 bases between them. The germline gives CDR1 MNHNS, CDR2 SASEGT. The CDR3 runs to 14 residues. The CDR3 DNA reads TGTGCCAGCAAACACGACCGACAATGGGCGGGCTACACCTTC. This codes for CASKHDRQWAGYTF.

The chain links TRBV20-1 to TRBJ2-7; TRBD1 matches 11 bases. Germline V gives CDR1 DFQATT, CDR2 SNEGSKA (reference sequence). Trimming at V came to 6 bases and at J to 6 bases, leaving 7 bases not matched to a gene. The CDR3 contains 13 residues. This CDR3 reads CSAHGTGGGEQYF. DNA for the CDR3: TGCAGTGCCCACGGGACAGGGGGAGGCGAGCAGTACTTC.

This clonotype has just a few counts. The V and J genes are TRBV20-1 and TRBJ2-5; D is undetermined. Deletions cut 6 bases from V and 4 bases from J, with 18 bases between. Germline V gene lookup returns CDR1 DFQATT and CDR2 SNEGSKA (reference sequence). This CDR3 is 14 amino acids long. The CDR3 here is CSARAIGGGETQYF. CDR3 sequence (DNA): TGCAGTGCCCGGGCAATTGGCGGTGGAGAGACCCAGTACTTC.

This chain links TRBV27 with TRBJ2-1, with 10 bases identical to TRBD1. The CDR3 extends over 13 amino acids. The junction had 6 bases not matched to a gene; V was cut back by 10 bases and J by 6 bases. Germline V gives CDR1 MNHEY, CDR2 SMNVEV (reference sequence). CDR3 protein: CATRGTGVNEQFF. CDR3 nucleotide sequence: TGTGCCACTCGGGGGACAGGGGTCAATGAGCAGTTCTTC.

This clonotype has only a few counts. The V call is TRBV5-1, the J call TRBJ2-1; 11 bases agree with TRBD2. Trimming at V came to 2 bases and at J to 6 bases, leaving 4 bases not matched to a gene. This CDR3 has 15 amino acids. Germline V lookup: CDR1 SGHRS, CDR2 YFSETQ. This chain's CDR3 is CASSLTSGRPNEQFF. The DNA of the CDR3 is TGCGCCAGCAGCTTAACTAGCGGGAGACCCAATGAGCAGTTCTTC.

J is TRBJ2-3 and V is TRBV10-3; 8 bases align to TRBD2. Germline loops: CDR1 ENHRY, CDR2 SYGVKD. The CDR3 length is 13 residues. V dropped 10 bases and J dropped 9; count of bases not matched to a gene: 12. The CDR3 here is CATQGLGAYTQYF. The CDR3 DNA reads as TGTGCCACCCAGGGACTAGGGGCATACACGCAGTATTTT.

This clonotype was counted only a few times. V and J are TRBV29-1 and TRBJ1-1; D possibly corresponds to TRBD1 (5 bases). This CDR3 comprises 13 residues. Germline V gene lookup returns CDR1 SQVTM and CDR2 ANQGSEA. Between the trimmed V and J ends, which lost 6 bases and 5 bases, there was a span of 16 bases. CDR3 sequence reads: CSVAFRGRTEAFF. The CDR3 nucleotides are TGCAGCGTCGCTTTTCGGGGGAGGACTGAAGCTTTCTTT.

A remark on this clonotype: A clone one base away is much larger, so this may be a read error. This rearrangement joins TRBV7-9 to TRBJ1-2, with D uncertain. The CDR3 runs 11 residues. Germline-derived CDR1 and CDR2 are SEHNR and FQNEAQ (reference sequence). CDR3 bases: TGTGCCAGCAACCTCAACGACGGCTACAACTTC. Its translation: CASNLNDGYNF.

This clonotype was seen once. At one end the junction does not follow the germline gene, possibly because of a read error. V is TRBV12-3 or TRBV12-4 and J is TRBJ1-1, with D maybe TRBD1 (5 bases). The CDR3 length is 14 residues. The CDR3 loop is CASTWGSMNTEALF. The CDR3 DNA follows: TGTGCCAGCACCTGGGGGAGTATGAACACTGAAGCTCTCTTT.

The chain recombines TRBV7-6 with TRBJ2-5; 7 nucleotides line up with TRBD1. Losses at the gene ends were 2 bases for V and 5 bases for J; bases not matched to a gene: 5. Per the germline V gene, CDR1 is SGHVS and CDR2 is FNYEAQ. This CDR3 is built from 14 residues. The CDR3 bases are TGTGCCAGCAGCTTAAAGTTAGGGGGCGAGACCCAGTACTTC. Its translation: CASSLKLGGETQYF. The full variable domain, completed using reference TRBV7-6 and TRBJ2-5, is GAGVSQSPRYKVTKRGQDVALRCDPISGHVSLYWYRQALGQGPEFLTYFNYEAQQDKSGLPNDRFSAERPEGSISTLTIQRTEQRDSAMYRCASSLKLGGETQYFGPGTRLLVL.

This clonotype was seen only a few times. This chain connects TRBV20-1 to TRBJ2-3, with a tentative D call TRBD2 (5 bases). Per germline, CDR1 DFQATT and CDR2 SNEGSKA (reference sequence). The CDR3 runs to 15 residues. The V end lost 6 bases, the J end lost 2 bases, and 18 bases lay between the germline ends. CDR3 nucleotides: TGCAGTGCCCCGGACTTAGAAAGAGTCACAGATACGCAGTATTTT. It specifies CSAPDLERVTDTQYF.

This clonotype was counted only a few times. This sequence joins TRBV10-3 and TRBJ1-5; possibly TRBD1 for D (6 bases). The CDR3 is 13 amino acids. The ends were cut back, 6 bases at V and 7 bases at J, with 13 bases in the middle. Germline lookup yields CDR1 ENHRY and CDR2 SYGVKD. CDR3 amino acids: CAIRSGVGQPQHF. The CDR3 DNA is TGTGCCATCAGATCAGGGGTAGGGCAGCCCCAGCATTTT.

This clonotype was seen a few times. The J gene is TRBJ2-3, the V gene TRBV7-9; unclear D gene. V lost 8 bases and J lost 4, with 13 bases in between. In germline, CDR1 is SEHNR, CDR2 FQNEAQ (reference sequence). The CDR3 is made up of 13 amino acids. The DNA of the CDR3 is TGTGCCAGCGCGCCCGCATTTCCAGATACGCAGTATTTT. Its translation: CASAPAFPDTQYF.

This clonotype was detected a few times. The CDR3 nucleotides are TGCGCCAGCAGTGAGAATGCGGGGACCTATGGCTACACCTTC. The encoded protein is CASSENAGTYGYTF. The chain couples TRBV10-2 to TRBJ1-2; possible D gene TRBD1, 5 bases. The CDR3 has 14 residues. The ends were cut back, 2 bases at V and 4 bases at J, with 11 bases in the middle. Per the germline V gene, CDR1 is WSHSY and CDR2 is SAAADI.